This T cell receptor beta chain was sequenced during a study of blood T cells in healthy people across ages. Across the whole study: There was about one barcoded beta molecule captured by template switching per two T cells.

Worth noting for this clonotype: Its matching antigen is unknown.

Study-level results: Because sorting was not performed, PBMCs prevented conclusive naive versus antigen-experienced comparison.

For the second PCR, which ran for roughly 6 to 11 cycles, a sample-barcoded 5' primer and a J-beta primer mix were used. Each TCR beta cDNA got a 12-nucleotide random molecular identifier. TCRdb processed the 5' RACE reads anew with MiXCR; each CDR3 protein has one entry. The table shows approximately 1.5 million distinct CDR3 sequences, with 30% to 35% occurring only once. There are 12 residues in the CDR3. V was trimmed by 4 bases and J by 9 bases, leaving 11 bases between them. Germline V gene lookup returns CDR1 ENHRY and CDR2 SYGVKD. Total RNA extracted from each sample amounted to at least 6 micrograms.

V gene TRBV10-3 combines with J gene TRBJ2-3; D call uncertain. The sequenced sample consisted of blood. This receptor was identified in a woman aged 30 to 39 in good health. CDR3 in amino acids: CAISAASGTQYF. In DNA, the CDR3 is TGTGCCATCAGTGCTGCGAGTGGGACGCAGTATTTT.